These 9 T cell receptor beta chains came from one sample sequenced in a study of liver allograft versus peripheral blood T cells. Study-level background: Blood and transplanted-liver T cell receptor repertoires from recipients were compared.

TCRdb redid the calling of the reads with MiXCR, one entry per CDR3 protein. The data show a few thousand distinct CDR3 sequences, with approximately 15% seen just once and around 40% held by the top ten. The receptors here all came from a human patient who had a liver transplant. Some T cells may have come from the graft donor.

By share, this clonotype ranks as medium-sized. The chain is built from TRBV6-6 and TRBJ1-6; possible D gene TRBD1, 6 bases. There are 16 residues in the CDR3. V shed 2 bases and J shed 10 bases, with 18 bases lying between them. The germline CDR1 and CDR2 sequences are MNHNY and SVGAGI (reference sequence). CDR3 residues: CASSYSLGGPTSPLHF. In nucleotides, the CDR3 is TGTGCCAGCAGTTACAGTCTGGGGGGGCCTACCTCACCCCTCCACTTT.

Ten or more counts support this clonotype. The chain uses TRBV24-1 and TRBJ2-7; D perhaps matches TRBD1 (5 bases). The CDR3 totals 14 residues. V shed 2 bases and J shed 6 bases, with 13 bases lying between them. Germline assignment: CDR1 KGHDR and CDR2 SFDVKD. The CDR3 loop is CATSDSRVASEQYF. The DNA for the CDR3 is TGTGCCACCAGTGATTCCAGGGTGGCCTCCGAGCAGTACTTC.

This clonotype was observed at least ten times. The gene calls are TRBV6-5 and TRBJ2-7, with 7 bases aligning to TRBD1. Per the germline V gene, CDR1 is MNHEY and CDR2 is SVGAGI. Unmatched junction bases numbered 5, after V lost 8 bases and J lost 4 bases. The CDR3 loop spans 12 amino acids. CDR3 sequence: CASGDRVYEQYF. CDR3 in DNA: TGTGCCAGCGGTGACAGGGTTTACGAGCAGTACTTC.

In this sample, this clonotype turned up many times. The V and J genes are TRBV6-5 and TRBJ1-5; 10 bases line up with TRBD1. V gave up 6 bases and J gave up 4 bases; unmatched junction bases: 6. CDR3 length: 15 amino acids. The germline CDR1 and CDR2 sequences are MNHEY and SVGAGI. Written as DNA, the CDR3 is TGTGCCAGCAGCCTGGGACAGGGGTGGAATCAGCCCCAGCATTTT. This codes for CASSLGQGWNQPQHF.

By share, this clonotype counts as medium-sized (0.01 to 0.1%). The rearrangement uses TRBV19 and TRBJ1-5; D gene ambiguous. The CDR3 runs 15 residues. Trimming shortened V by 3 bases and J by 1 base, and 10 bases separated the two germline ends. Germline loops: CDR1 LNHDA, CDR2 SQIVND (reference sequence). In DNA form, the CDR3 reads TGTGCCAGTAGTATGATGGCCATAAGCAATCAGCCCCAGCATTTT. This codes for CASSMMAISNQPQHF.

To note about this clonotype: Given a much more abundant clone one base away, this may be a read error. The CDR3 reads CASIETGTVNTEAFF. Written as DNA, the CDR3 is TGTGCCAGCATTGAGACCGGGACAGTGAACACTGAAGCTTTCTTT. This chain uses TRBV6-1 with TRBJ1-1; 7 positions agree with TRBD1. The V segment lost 7 bases and the J segment 0 bases; nucleotides outside the gene matches: 8. The CDR3 is made up of 15 amino acids. CDR1 is MNHNS and CDR2 is SASEGT in the germline V gene.

This clonotype was counted ten times or more. This chain links TRBV30 with TRBJ2-1; D might be TRBD1 or TRBD2, each matching 6 bases. CDR3 length equals 15 residues. Trimming cost V 3 bases and J 4 bases, with 16 bases left between them. The germline gives CDR1 GTSNPN, CDR2 SVGIG (reference sequence). This chain's CDR3 is CAWSGRGAEYNEQFF. The CDR3 DNA sequence: TGTGCCTGGAGCGGTAGGGGGGCGGAATACAATGAGCAGTTCTTC. Full variable domain (outside the CDR3, taken from reference TRBV30 and TRBJ2-1): SQTIHQWPATLVQPVGSPLSLECTVEGTSNPNLYWYRQAAGRGLQLLFYSVGIGQISSEVPQNLSASRPQDRQFILSSKKLLLSDSGFYLCAWSGRGAEYNEQFFGPGTRLTVL.

The sample holds many counts of this clonotype. The gene calls are TRBV12-3 or TRBV12-4 and TRBJ2-1; 10 nucleotides line up with TRBD2. Trimming removed 6 bases from V and 7 bases from J; junction bases left unmatched: 12. This CDR3 has 16 amino acids. CDR3 sequence (DNA): TGTGCCAGCAGAAAGCGGACCCAGCGGGAGGGGAATGAGCAGTTCTTC. It specifies CASRKRTQREGNEQFF.

Judged by abundance, this clonotype is medium-sized. The gene calls are TRBV27 and TRBJ1-6, with D perhaps matching TRBD1 (5 bases). CDR1 and CDR2 from the germline V gene are MNHEY and SMNVEV (reference sequence). This CDR3 is 14 amino acids long. Trimming stripped 10 bases from V and 6 bases from J, with 16 bases between. The CDR3 spells CATRWEGSNSPLHF. CDR3 bases: TGTGCCACCCGGTGGGAGGGGAGTAATTCACCCCTCCACTTT.